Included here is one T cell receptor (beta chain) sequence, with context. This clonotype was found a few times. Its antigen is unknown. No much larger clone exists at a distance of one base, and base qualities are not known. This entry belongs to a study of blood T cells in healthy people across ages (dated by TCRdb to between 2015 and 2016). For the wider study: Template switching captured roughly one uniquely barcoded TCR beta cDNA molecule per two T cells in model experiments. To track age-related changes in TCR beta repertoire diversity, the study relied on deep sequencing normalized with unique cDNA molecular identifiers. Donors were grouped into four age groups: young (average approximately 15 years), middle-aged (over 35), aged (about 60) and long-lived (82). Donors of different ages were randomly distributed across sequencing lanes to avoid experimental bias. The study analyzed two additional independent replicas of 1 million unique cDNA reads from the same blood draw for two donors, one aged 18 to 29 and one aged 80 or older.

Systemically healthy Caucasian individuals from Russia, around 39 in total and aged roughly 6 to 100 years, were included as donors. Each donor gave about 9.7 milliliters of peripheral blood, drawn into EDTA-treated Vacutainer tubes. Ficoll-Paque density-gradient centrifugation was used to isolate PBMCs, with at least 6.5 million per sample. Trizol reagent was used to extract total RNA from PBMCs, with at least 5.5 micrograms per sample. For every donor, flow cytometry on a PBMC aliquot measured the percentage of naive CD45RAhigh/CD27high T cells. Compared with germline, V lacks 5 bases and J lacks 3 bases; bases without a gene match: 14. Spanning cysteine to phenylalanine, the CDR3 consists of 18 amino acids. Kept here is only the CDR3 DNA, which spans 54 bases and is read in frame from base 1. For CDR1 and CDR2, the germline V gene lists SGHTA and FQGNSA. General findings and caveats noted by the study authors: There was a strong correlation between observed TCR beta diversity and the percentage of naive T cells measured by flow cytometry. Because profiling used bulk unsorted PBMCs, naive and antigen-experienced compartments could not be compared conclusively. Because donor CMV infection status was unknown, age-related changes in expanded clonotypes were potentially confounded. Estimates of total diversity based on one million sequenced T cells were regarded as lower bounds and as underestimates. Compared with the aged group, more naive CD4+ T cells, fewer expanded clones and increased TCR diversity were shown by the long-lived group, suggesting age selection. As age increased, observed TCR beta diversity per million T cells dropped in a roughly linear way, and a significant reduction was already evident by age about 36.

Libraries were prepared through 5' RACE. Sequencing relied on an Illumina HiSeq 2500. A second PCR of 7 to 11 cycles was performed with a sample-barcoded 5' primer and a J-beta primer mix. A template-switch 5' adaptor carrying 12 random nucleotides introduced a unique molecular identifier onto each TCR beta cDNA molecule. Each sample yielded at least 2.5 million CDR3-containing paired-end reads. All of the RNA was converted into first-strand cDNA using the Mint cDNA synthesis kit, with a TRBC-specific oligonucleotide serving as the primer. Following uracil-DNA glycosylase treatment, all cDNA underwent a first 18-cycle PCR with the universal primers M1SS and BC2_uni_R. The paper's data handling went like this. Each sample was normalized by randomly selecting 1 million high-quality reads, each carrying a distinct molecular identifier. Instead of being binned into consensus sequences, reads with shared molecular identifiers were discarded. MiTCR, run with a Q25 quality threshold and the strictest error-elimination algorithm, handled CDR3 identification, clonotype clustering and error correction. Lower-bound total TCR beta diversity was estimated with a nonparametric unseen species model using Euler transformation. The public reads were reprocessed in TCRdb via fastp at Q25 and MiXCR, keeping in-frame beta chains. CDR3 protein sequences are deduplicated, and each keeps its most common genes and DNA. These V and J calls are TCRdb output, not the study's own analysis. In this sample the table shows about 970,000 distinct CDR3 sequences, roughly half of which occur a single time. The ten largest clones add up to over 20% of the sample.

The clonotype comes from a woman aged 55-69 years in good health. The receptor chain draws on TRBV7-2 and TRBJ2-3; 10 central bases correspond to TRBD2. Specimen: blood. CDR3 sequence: CASSPEGPLAGVTDTQYF. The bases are TGTGCCAGCAGCCCCGAGGGCCCCCTAGCGGGAGTAACAGATACGCAGTATTTT.